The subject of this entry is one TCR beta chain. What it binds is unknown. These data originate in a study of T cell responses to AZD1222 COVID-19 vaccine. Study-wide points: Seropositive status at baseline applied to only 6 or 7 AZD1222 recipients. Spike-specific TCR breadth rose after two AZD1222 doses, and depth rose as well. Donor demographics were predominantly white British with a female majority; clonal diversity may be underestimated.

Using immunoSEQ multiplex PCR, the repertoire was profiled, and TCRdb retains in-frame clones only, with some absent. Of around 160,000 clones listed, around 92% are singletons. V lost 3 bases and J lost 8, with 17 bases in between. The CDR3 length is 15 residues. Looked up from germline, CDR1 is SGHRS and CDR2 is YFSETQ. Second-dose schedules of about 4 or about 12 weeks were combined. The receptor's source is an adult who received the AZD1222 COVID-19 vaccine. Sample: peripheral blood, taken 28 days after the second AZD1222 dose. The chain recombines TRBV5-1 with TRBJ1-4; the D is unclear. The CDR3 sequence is CASSSLGSQGEKLFF. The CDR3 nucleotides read TGCGCCAGCAGCTCCCTTGGGTCTCAAGGAGAAAAACTGTTTTTT.